The clone carrying this T cell receptor (beta chain) was counted only a few times. TCRdb re-called the 5' RACE reads with MiXCR, one entry per CDR3 protein. Counted here are about 340,000 distinct CDR3 sequences, about 20% occurring once; the ten biggest clones make up around 14%. This sample was taken from a study of CD8 T cells in ankylosing spondylitis. Per the germline V gene, CDR1 is SNHLY and CDR2 is FYNNEI. The CDR3 has 15 amino acids. V lost 3 bases, J lost 5 bases, and 8 bases stayed unmatched. The material sequenced was blood, either unsorted or a sorted T cell fraction (not recorded which). V usage is TRBV2 and J usage is TRBJ2-7, with TRBD1 identical over 9 bases. The receptor comes from a male donor with ankylosing spondylitis or in good health (not recorded which). CDR3 protein: CASSDMGTGNNEQYF. CDR3 in DNA: TGTGCCAGCAGTGATATGGGGACAGGGAATAACGAGCAGTACTTC.